Below are 7 T cell receptor beta chains sequenced from a single sample in a study of CD8 T cells in ankylosing spondylitis. TCRdb reprocessed the 5' RACE reads with MiXCR, giving one entry per CDR3 protein. The sample consists of 200,000 to 250,000 distinct CDR3 sequences, more than 9% of them appearing once. Source material: blood, either unsorted or a sorted T cell fraction (not recorded which). These receptors were collected from a male donor with ankylosing spondylitis or in good health (not recorded which).

This clonotype is a singleton in its sample. The rearrangement joins TRBV29-1 to TRBJ2-1; 7 nucleotides line up with TRBD1. V was clipped by 6 bases and J by 2 bases; unmatched bases: 7. The CDR3 contains 14 residues. Germline V gives CDR1 SQVTM, CDR2 ANQGSEA. In DNA form, the CDR3 reads TGCAGCGTGAGGGACAGAAAAGCCTACAATGAGCAGTTCTTC. Amino acids: CSVRDRKAYNEQFF.

This clonotype was seen a few times. The rearrangement joins TRBV7-9 to TRBJ1-2; D unclear. V lost 8 bases and J 0 bases, leaving 16 bases between the germline ends. This CDR3 is built from 15 residues. Germline-derived CDR1 and CDR2 are SEHNR and FQNEAQ (reference sequence). The DNA of the CDR3 is TGTGCCAGCGGTTTTGATCGGGCAGCTAACTATGGCTACACCTTC. It is translated as CASGFDRAANYGYTF.

This clonotype occurred many times. This chain joins TRBV5-1 and TRBJ2-6; D is unclear. The ends were cut back, 5 bases at V and 0 bases at J, with 12 bases in the middle. The CDR3 totals 16 residues. The V gene's germline CDR1 is SGHRS and CDR2 YFSETQ. The CDR3 loop reads CASSSSWDSGANVLTF. CDR3 in DNA: TGCGCCAGCAGTTCCTCCTGGGACTCTGGGGCCAACGTCCTGACTTTC.

This clonotype was recorded at least ten times. The V and J genes are TRBV6-1 and TRBJ2-7, with 10 bases lining up with TRBD1. CDR1 is MNHNS and CDR2 is SASEGT in the germline V gene. The CDR3 contains 14 residues. J lost 3 bases, V lost 5 bases, and 4 bases had no gene match. The CDR3 sequence: CASSRDRGFYEQYF. The CDR3 bases are TGTGCCAGCAGTCGGGACAGGGGATTCTACGAGCAGTACTTC.

This clonotype showed up many times. The chain couples TRBV2 to TRBJ2-2; D might be TRBD1 (6 bases). This CDR3 comprises 13 residues. In germline, CDR1 is SNHLY, CDR2 FYNNEI. V was trimmed by 6 bases and J by 6 bases, leaving 11 bases between them. The CDR3 sequence: CASRLQGPGELFF. The DNA of the CDR3 is TGTGCCAGCAGGCTACAGGGCCCCGGGGAGCTGTTTTTT.

This clonotype was detected ten times or more. CDR3 DNA sequence: TGTGCCAGCCGGAGCTGGGAGGGGGCTCAAGTTTCCTACAATGAGCAGTTCTTC. It encodes CASRSWEGAQVSYNEQFF. The V and J genes are TRBV9 and TRBJ2-1; D tentatively reads TRBD1 or TRBD2 (7 bases each). Germline CDR1 is SGDLS and CDR2 is YYNGEE. The V end was cut by 7 bases, the J end by 1 base, with 24 bases between. The CDR3 loop spans 18 amino acids.

This clonotype was detected many times. This chain uses TRBV2 with TRBJ1-1, with 8 bases that match TRBD1. Germline V CDR1 and CDR2: SNHLY, FYNNEI. The CDR3 has 14 amino acids. V was pared by 10 bases and J by 3 bases, with 10 bases of the junction left unmatched. CDR3 bases: TGTGCCATATCGACAGGGGTTGTCGACACTGAAGCTTTCTTT. It codes for CAISTGVVDTEAFF.